This TCR beta chain was identified in a study of CD8 T cells in ankylosing spondylitis. A word on this clonotype: The antigen remains undetermined.

With molecular barcodes, quantitative 5'-RACE was used to make the TCR beta libraries. TCRdb recomputed calls from the 5' RACE reads with MiXCR, one row per CDR3 protein. Altogether approximately 500,000 distinct CDR3 sequences are present, about an eighth being singletons, with the ten largest covering over 6.5%. Study results and limitations: About 8 highly homologous variants made up a TCR beta motif, and this motif appeared characteristic of ankylosing spondylitis blood. Matched ankylosing spondylitis synovial fluid reportedly showed significant enrichment of disease-linked clones.

The sequencing sample was made of blood, either unsorted or a sorted T cell fraction (not recorded which). The clonotype comes from a male donor with ankylosing spondylitis.

The chain's CDR3 is CASSAGTTGYNEQFF. The CDR3 bases are TGTGCCAGCTCCGCGGGGACAACGGGCTACAATGAGCAGTTCTTC. V gene TRBV18 combines with J gene TRBJ2-1, with D possibly being TRBD1 or TRBD2 (6 bases each). CDR1 and CDR2 from the germline V gene are KGHSH and LQKENI. CDR3 length: 15 residues. V lost 6 bases to trimming and J lost 3 bases, with 15 bases between them.